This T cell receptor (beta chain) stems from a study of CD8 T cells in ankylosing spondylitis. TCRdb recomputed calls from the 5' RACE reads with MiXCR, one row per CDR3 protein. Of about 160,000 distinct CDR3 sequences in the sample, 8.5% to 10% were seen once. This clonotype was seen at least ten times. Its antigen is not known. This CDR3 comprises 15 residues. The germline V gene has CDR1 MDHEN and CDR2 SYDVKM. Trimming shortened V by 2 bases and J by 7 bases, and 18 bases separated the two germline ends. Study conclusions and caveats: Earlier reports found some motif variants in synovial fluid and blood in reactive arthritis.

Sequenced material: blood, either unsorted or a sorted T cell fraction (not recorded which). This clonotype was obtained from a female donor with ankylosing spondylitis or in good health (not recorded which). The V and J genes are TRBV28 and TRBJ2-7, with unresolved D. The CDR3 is CASSLGRSGTGEQYF. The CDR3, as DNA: TGTGCCAGCAGTTTAGGTCGTTCTGGTACCGGAGAGCAGTACTTC.